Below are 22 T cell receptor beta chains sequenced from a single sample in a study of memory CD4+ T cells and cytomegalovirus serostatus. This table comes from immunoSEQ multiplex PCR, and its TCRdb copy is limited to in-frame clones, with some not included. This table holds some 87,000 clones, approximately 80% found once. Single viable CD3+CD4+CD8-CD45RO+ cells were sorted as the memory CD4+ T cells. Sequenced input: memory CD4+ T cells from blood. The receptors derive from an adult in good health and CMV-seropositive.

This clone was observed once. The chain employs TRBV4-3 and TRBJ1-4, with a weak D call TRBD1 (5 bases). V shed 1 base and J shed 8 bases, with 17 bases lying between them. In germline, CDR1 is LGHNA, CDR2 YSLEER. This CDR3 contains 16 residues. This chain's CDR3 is CASSQVDWGGNEKLFF. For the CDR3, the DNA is TGCGCCAGCAGCCAAGTGGACTGGGGGGGTAACGAAAAACTGTTTTTT.

The CDR3 bases are TGTGCCAGCAGCACCCGACAGGGGAGCGAGCAGTACTTC. Translation gives CASSTRQGSEQYF. The V call is TRBV7-6, the J call TRBJ2-7, with 8 nucleotides matching TRBD1. The CDR3 covers 13 residues. V lost 5 bases, J lost 6 bases, and 6 bases stayed unmatched. Germline V gene data show CDR1 as SGHVS and CDR2 as FNYEAQ.

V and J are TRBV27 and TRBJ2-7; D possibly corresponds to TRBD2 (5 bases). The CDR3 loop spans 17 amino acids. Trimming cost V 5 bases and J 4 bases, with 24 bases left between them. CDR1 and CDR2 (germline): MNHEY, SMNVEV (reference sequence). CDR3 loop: CASSPLPGSLLKYEQYF. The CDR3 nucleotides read TGTGCCAGCAGTCCCTTACCGGGAAGCCTCTTGAAATACGAGCAGTACTTC.

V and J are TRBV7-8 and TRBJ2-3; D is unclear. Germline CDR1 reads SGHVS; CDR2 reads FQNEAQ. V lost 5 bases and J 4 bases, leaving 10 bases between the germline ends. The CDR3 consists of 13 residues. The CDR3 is CASSPLRADTQYF. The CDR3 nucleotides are TGTGCCAGCAGCCCGCTTAGGGCAGATACGCAGTATTTT.

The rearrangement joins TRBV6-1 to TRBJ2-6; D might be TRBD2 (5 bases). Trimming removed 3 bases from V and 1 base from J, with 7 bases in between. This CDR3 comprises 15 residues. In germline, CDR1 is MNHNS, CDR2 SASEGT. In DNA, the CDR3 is TGTGCCAGCAGTGATAGGAGGTCTGGGGCCAACGTCCTGACTTTC. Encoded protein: CASSDRRSGANVLTF.

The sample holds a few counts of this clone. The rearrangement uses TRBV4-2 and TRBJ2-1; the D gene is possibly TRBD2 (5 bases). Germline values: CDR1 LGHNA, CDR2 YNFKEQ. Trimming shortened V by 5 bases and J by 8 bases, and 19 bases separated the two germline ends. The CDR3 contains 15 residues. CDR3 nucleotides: TGTGCCAGCAGCATCCGCCAAAGCGAGGGCGATGAGCAGTTCTTC. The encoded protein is CASSIRQSEGDEQFF.

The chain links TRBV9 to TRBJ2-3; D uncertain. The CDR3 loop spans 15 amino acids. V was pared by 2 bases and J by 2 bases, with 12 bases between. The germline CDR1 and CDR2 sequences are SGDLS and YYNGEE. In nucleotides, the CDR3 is TGTGCCAGCAGCGTGGTGGGCTTCTCCACAGATACGCAGTATTTT. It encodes CASSVVGFSTDTQYF.

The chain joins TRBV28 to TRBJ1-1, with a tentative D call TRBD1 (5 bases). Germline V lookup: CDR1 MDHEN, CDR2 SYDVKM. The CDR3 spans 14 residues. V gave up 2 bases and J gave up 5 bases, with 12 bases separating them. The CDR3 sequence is CASSLPQGGTEAFF. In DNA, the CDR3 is TGTGCCAGCAGTTTACCCCAGGGAGGAACTGAAGCTTTCTTT.

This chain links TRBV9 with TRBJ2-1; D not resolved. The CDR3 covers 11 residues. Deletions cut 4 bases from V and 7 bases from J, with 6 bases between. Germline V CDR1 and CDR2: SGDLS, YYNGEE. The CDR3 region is CASSPENEQFF. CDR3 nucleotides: TGTGCCAGCAGCCCTGAGAATGAGCAGTTCTTC.

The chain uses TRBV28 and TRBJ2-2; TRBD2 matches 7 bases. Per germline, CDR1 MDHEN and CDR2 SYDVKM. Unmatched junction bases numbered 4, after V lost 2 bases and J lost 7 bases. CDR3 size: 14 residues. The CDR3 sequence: CASSLGGGNGELFF. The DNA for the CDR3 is TGTGCCAGCAGTTTAGGGGGAGGGAACGGGGAGCTGTTTTTT. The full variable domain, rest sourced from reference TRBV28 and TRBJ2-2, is DVKVTQSSRYLVKRTGEKVFLECVQDMDHENMFWYRQDPGLGLRLIYFSYDVKMKEKGDIPEGYSVSREKKERFSLILESASTNQTSMYLCASSLGGGNGELFFGEGSRLTVL.

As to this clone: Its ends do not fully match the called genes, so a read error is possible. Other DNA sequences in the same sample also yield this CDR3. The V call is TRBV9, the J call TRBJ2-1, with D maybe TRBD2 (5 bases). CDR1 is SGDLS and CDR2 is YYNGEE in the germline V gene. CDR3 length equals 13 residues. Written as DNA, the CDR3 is TGTGCCAGTAGCGTAGCCGACTACAATGAGCAGTTCTTC. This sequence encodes CASSVADYNEQFF.

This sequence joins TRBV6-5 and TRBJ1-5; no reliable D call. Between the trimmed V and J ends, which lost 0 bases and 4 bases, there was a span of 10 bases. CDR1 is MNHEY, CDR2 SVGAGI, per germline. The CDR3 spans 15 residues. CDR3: CASSYSRTGNQPQHF. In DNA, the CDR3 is TGTGCCAGCAGTTACTCGAGGACGGGAAATCAGCCCCAGCATTTT.

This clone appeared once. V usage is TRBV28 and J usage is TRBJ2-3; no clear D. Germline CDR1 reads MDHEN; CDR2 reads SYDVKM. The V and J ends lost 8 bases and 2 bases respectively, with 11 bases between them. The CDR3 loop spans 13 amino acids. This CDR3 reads CASLGFNTDTQYF. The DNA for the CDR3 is TGTGCCAGCTTAGGCTTTAACACAGATACGCAGTATTTT.

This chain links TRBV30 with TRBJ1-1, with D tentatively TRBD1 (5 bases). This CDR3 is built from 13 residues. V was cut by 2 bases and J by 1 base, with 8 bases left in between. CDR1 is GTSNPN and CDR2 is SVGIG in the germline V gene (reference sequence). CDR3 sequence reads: CAWSITGNTEAFF. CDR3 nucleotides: TGTGCCTGGAGTATCACAGGGAACACTGAAGCTTTCTTT.

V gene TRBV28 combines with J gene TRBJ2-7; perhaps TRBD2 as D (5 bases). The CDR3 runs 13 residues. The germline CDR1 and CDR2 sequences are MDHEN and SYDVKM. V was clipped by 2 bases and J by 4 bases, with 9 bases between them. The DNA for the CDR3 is TGTGCCAGCAGTTTAAACGGGGTATACGAGCAGTACTTC. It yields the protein CASSLNGVYEQYF.

The CDR3 DNA is TGTGCCAGCAGGGCAGAGACACGTGGCTACACCTTC. As protein: CASRAETRGYTF. J is TRBJ1-2 and V is TRBV9, with D hard to call. The CDR3 has 12 amino acids. Germline V gives CDR1 SGDLS, CDR2 YYNGEE. The germline V and J ends were trimmed by 5 bases and 7 bases, with 12 bases remaining between them.

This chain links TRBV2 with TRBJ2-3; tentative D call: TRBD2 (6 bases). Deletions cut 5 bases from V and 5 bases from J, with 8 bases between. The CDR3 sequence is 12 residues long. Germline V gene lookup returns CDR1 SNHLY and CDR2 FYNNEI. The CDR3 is CASSNSGDTQYF. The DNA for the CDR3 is TGTGCCAGCAGTAATAGCGGAGATACGCAGTATTTT.

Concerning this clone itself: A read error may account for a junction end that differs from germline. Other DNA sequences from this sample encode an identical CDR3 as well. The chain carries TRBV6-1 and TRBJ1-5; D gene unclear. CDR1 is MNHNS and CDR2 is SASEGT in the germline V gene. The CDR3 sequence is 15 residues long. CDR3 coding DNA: TGTGCCAGCAGTGGCCAGGCCCGGGTCAATCAGCCCCAACATTTT. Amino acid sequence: CASSGQARVNQPQHF.

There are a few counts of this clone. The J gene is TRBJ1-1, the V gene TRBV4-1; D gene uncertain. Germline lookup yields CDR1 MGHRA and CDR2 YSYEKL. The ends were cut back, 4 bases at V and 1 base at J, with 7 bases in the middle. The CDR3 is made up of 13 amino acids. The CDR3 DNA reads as TGCGCCAGCAGCCGAGGGTCGAACACTGAAGCTTTCTTT. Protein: CASSRGSNTEAFF.

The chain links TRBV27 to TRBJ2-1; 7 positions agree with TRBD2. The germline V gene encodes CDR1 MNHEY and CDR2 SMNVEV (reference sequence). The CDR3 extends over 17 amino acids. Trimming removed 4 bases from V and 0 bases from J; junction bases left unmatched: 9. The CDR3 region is CASSSLTSLTSYNEQFF. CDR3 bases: TGTGCCAGCAGTTCCCTGACTAGCTTGACCTCCTACAATGAGCAGTTCTTC.

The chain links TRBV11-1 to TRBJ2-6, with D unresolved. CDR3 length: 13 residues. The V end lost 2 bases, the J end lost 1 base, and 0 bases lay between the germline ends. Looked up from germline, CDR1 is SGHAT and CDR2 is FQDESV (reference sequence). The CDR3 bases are TGTGCCAGCAGCTTATCTGGGGCCAACGTCCTGACTTTC. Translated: CASSLSGANVLTF. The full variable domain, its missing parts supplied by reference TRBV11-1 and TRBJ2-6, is EAEVAQSPRYKITEKSQAVAFWCDPISGHATLYWYRQILGQGPELLVQFQDESVVDDSQLPKDRFSAERLKGVDSTLKIQPAELGDSAMYLCASSLSGANVLTFGAGSRLTVL.

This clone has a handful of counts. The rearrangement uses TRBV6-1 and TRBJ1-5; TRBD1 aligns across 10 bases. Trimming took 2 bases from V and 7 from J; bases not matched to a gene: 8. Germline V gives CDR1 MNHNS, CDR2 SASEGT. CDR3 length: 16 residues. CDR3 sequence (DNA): TGTGCCAGCAGTGAACGCCGGGACAGGGGTTACCAGCCCCAGCATTTT. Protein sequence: CASSERRDRGYQPQHF.